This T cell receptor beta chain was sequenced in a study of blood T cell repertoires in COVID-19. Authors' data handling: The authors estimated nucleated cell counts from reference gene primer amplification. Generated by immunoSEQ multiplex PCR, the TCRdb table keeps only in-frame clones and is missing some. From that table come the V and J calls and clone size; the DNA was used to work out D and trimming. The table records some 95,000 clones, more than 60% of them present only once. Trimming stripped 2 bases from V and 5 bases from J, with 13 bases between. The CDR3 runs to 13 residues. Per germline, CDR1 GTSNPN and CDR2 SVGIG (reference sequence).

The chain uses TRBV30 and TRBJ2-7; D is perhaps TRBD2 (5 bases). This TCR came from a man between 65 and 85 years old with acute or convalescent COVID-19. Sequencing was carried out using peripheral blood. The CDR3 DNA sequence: TGTGCCTGGAGTAGAGGGTTCGGAGACGAGCAGTACTTC. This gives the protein CAWSRGFGDEQYF.